Shown below are 2 T cell receptor beta chains from a single sample sequenced in a study of CD8 T cells in Susac syndrome. Reverse transcription of about 0.45 to 1 ug RNA was carried out with random hexamers. TCRdb recomputed calls from the immunoSEQ multiplex PCR reads with MiXCR, one row per CDR3 protein. The sample contains 150,000 to 250,000 distinct CDR3 sequences, about 95% of which appear only once. The sequenced sample consisted of CD4+ T cells from PBMCs. Every receptor here comes from a human donor with multiple sclerosis.

This chain joins TRBV5-1 and TRBJ2-7, with a tentative D call TRBD2 (6 bases). The CDR3 extends over 15 amino acids. Trimming took off 3 bases at V and 4 bases at J, with 17 bases between the two ends. Germline lookup yields CDR1 SGHRS and CDR2 YFSETQ. The chain's CDR3 is CASSSGLSGGYEQYF. The CDR3 nucleotides are TGCGCCAGCAGCTCGGGACTGTCGGGTGGGTACGAGCAGTACTTC.

The chain carries TRBV30 and TRBJ2-1; D gene unclear. Germline V gene sequence: CDR1 GTSNPN, CDR2 SVGIG (reference sequence). This CDR3 spans 14 amino acids. Trimming removed 2 bases from V and 7 bases from J, with 15 bases in between. CDR3 nucleotide sequence: TGTGCCTGGAGTTTCAGGACCTTGGGAAATGAGCAGTTCTTC. Its translation: CAWSFRTLGNEQFF.